The 2 T cell receptor beta chains below all came from one sample that was sequenced in a study of molecular identifiers for immune sequencing clone quantification. TCRdb re-analysed the PCR reads in MiXCR, keeping a single row per CDR3 protein. Of hundreds of thousands of distinct CDR3 sequences listed, around 25% are singletons. The material sequenced was naive CD8+ T cells from blood, with Jurkat cell RNA spiked in. Subset reported: FACS-sorted CD8+CD4-CCR7+CD45RA+ naive T cells. The receptor set was obtained from a human donor in good health. Some libraries in this study had Jurkat cell RNA spiked in.

The rearrangement joins TRBV6-2 or TRBV6-3 to TRBJ2-1; no clear D. The CDR3 is 12 residues long. Germline CDR1 is MNHEY and CDR2 is SVGEGT. V lost 2 bases to trimming and J lost 8 bases, with 7 bases between them. CDR3 sequence: CASSYRGDEQFF. The CDR3 nucleotides are TGTGCCAGCAGTTACAGAGGCGATGAGCAGTTCTTC.

This clonotype has ten or more counts. This sequence joins TRBV4-3 and TRBJ2-5; tentatively, D is TRBD2 (6 bases). The CDR3 has 15 amino acids. Germline CDR1 LGHNA, CDR2 YSLEER. Trimming took off 0 bases at V and 1 base at J, with 9 bases between the two ends. The CDR3 bases are TGCGCCAGCAGCCAAGATGCGGGGCTCCAAGAGACCCAGTACTTC. The encoded protein is CASSQDAGLQETQYF.